This T cell receptor (beta chain) was found in a study of blood T cell repertoires in COVID-19. Seattle enrolled patients during active infection and tracked them longitudinally. Methods used by the authors: Using reference gene primer amplification, nucleated cell counts were estimated. Generated by immunoSEQ multiplex PCR, the TCRdb table keeps only in-frame clones and is missing some. The V and J calls and the clone size are those of that table, but D and trimming were determined from the DNA. The sample carries some 160,000 clones, around four fifths recorded once. Germline V gene sequence: CDR1 MDHEN, CDR2 SYDVKM. The CDR3 length is 17 residues. V dropped 4 bases and J dropped 2; count of bases not matched to a gene: 7.

The source of this sequence is an elderly woman with COVID-19, enrolled during active disease. The sequencing sample was made of peripheral blood. The chain uses TRBV28 and TRBJ2-3, with 12 bases that match TRBD2. The CDR3 reads CASSSPGLAGATDTQYF. CDR3 nucleotides: TGTGCCAGCAGTTCCCCGGGACTAGCGGGCGCCACAGATACGCAGTATTTT.